One and the same sample provided the 17 T cell receptor beta chains below, sequenced in a study of T cell changes during pregnancy in multiple sclerosis. TCRdb's copy holds only in-frame clones and misses some; the assay was immunoSEQ multiplex PCR. This sample has 35,000 to 45,000 clones, with about 90% found just once. This specimen consisted of CD4+ T cells from peripheral blood mononuclear cells, obtained before pregnancy. The source is a female donor with multiple sclerosis, enrolled in a pregnancy study.

V and J are TRBV5-6 and TRBJ1-2; D unclear. CDR3 length: 15 residues. Between the trimmed V and J ends, which lost 6 bases and 3 bases, there was a span of 18 bases. The germline V gene encodes CDR1 SGHDT and CDR2 YYEEEE. CDR3 loop: CASTIGDREDYGYTF. CDR3 nucleotides: TGTGCCAGCACCATTGGAGACCGGGAGGACTATGGCTACACCTTC.

The V and J genes are TRBV29-1 and TRBJ2-5; D call uncertain. The CDR3 consists of 12 residues. Trimming pared 5 bases from V and 4 bases from J, leaving 11 bases between. From germline, CDR1 is SQVTM and CDR2 ANQGSEA. Here the CDR3 DNA reads TGCAGCGTTTACGCACAGTCAGAGACCCAGTACTTC. Amino acid sequence: CSVYAQSETQYF.

This clone has only one observation. The chain links TRBV19 to TRBJ2-5; D possibly corresponds to TRBD2 (6 bases). V was trimmed by 8 bases and J by 1 base, leaving 11 bases between them. Germline V CDR1 and CDR2: LNHDA, SQIVND (reference sequence). The CDR3 contains 13 residues. CDR3 loop: CASGTSIQETQYF. The CDR3 DNA is TGTGCCAGTGGTACTAGCATCCAAGAGACCCAGTACTTC.

V and J are TRBV5-1 and TRBJ1-4; maybe TRBD1 (6 bases). Germline CDR1 is SGHRS and CDR2 is YFSETQ. Between the trimmed V and J ends, which lost 0 bases and 0 bases, there was a span of 15 bases. The CDR3 is 18 residues long. In nucleotides, the CDR3 is TGCGCCAGCAGCTTGGGAAAGGACAGCCTTGCAACTAATGAAAAACTGTTTTTT. Protein product: CASSLGKDSLATNEKLFF. Full variable domain (remainder filled in from reference TRBV5-1 and TRBJ1-4): KAGVTQTPRYLIKTRGQQVTLSCSPISGHRSVSWYQQTPGQGLQFLFEYFSETQRNKGNFPGRFSGRQFSNSRSEMNVSTLELGDSALYLCASSLGKDSLATNEKLFFGSGTQLSVL.

For the CDR3, the DNA is TGTGCCAGCAGCTTACGAGGCGGGGGGGCCGTTAATGAGCAGTTCTTC. Translation gives CASSLRGGGAVNEQFF. The chain uses TRBV11-3 and TRBJ2-1, with 9 bases fitting TRBD2. The germline CDR1 and CDR2 sequences are SGHNT and YENEEA. The V and J ends lost 2 bases and 7 bases, in that order; junction bases with no gene match: 9. The CDR3 has 16 residues.

The rearrangement uses TRBV7-2 and TRBJ1-1; a possible D gene is TRBD1 (5 bases). The CDR3 loop spans 15 amino acids. Germline-derived CDR1 and CDR2 are SGHTA and FQGNSA. Trimming took 1 base from V and 3 from J, leaving 12 bases between them. The CDR3 here is CASSLGQGSYTEAFF. The CDR3, as DNA: TGTGCCAGCAGCTTAGGGCAGGGATCGTACACTGAAGCTTTCTTT.

The genes are TRBV19 and TRBJ1-2; D unclear. CDR1 is LNHDA, CDR2 SQIVND, per germline (reference sequence). This CDR3 is built from 12 residues. Trimming pared 4 bases from V and 4 bases from J, leaving 7 bases between. CDR3 region: CASSNRFYGYTF. The CDR3 DNA follows: TGTGCCAGTAGTAACAGATTCTATGGCTACACCTTC.

The chain is built from TRBV9 and TRBJ1-1; D possibly corresponds to TRBD1 (5 bases). Germline-derived CDR1 and CDR2 are SGDLS and YYNGEE. The V end lost 6 bases, the J end lost 2 bases, and 17 bases lay between the germline ends. CDR3 size: 15 residues. CDR3 DNA: TGTGCCAGCACCATAGGTGGGGCCATAAACACTGAAGCTTTCTTT. Its translation: CASTIGGAINTEAFF.

The chain links TRBV7-9 to TRBJ2-5, with 9 nucleotides matching TRBD1. The CDR3 covers 16 residues. CDR1 SEHNR and CDR2 FQNEAQ come from the germline V gene (reference sequence). J gave up 2 bases and V 3 bases, and 7 bases lay outside the gene matches. CDR3 sequence (DNA): TGTGCCAGCAGCTTCAGGGAAGACAGGGGGCAAGAGACCCAGTACTTC. Its protein product is CASSFREDRGQETQYF.

Notes on this clone: Other nucleotide sequences from this sample produce the same CDR3. The rearrangement links TRBV30 to TRBJ2-3; D ambiguous. This CDR3 has 13 amino acids. Per the germline V gene, CDR1 is GTSNPN and CDR2 is SVGIG (reference sequence). The V gene lost 0 bases and the J gene lost 7 bases, with 11 bases spanning the gap. CDR3 in DNA: TGTGCCTGGAGTGTAAACGGTAGAAATACGCAGTATTTT. Translated: CAWSVNGRNTQYF.

The chain joins TRBV5-4 to TRBJ2-1, with 9 bases identical to TRBD2. Trimming removed 3 bases from V and 7 bases from J; junction bases left unmatched: 5. Germline CDR1 SGHNT, CDR2 YYREEE (reference sequence). This CDR3 region has 14 residues. CDR3 residues: CASSSWTSVNEQFF. The DNA for the CDR3 is TGTGCCAGCAGCTCCTGGACTAGCGTAAATGAGCAGTTCTTC.

This chain connects TRBV6-6 to TRBJ2-7; D is perhaps TRBD1 (6 bases). This CDR3 has 12 residues. CDR1 MNHNY and CDR2 SVGAGI come from the germline V gene (reference sequence). Trimming removed 6 bases from V and 7 bases from J, with 13 bases in between. As DNA, the CDR3 is TGTGCCAGCAGCTCCCGAGGGGGAGAGCAGTACTTC. It specifies CASSSRGGEQYF.

J is TRBJ1-4 and V is TRBV5-6; D unclear. Trimming removed 4 bases from V and 8 bases from J, with 21 bases in between. This CDR3 region has 16 residues. Germline V gene lookup returns CDR1 SGHDT and CDR2 YYEEEE. CDR3 bases: TGTGCCAGCAGCCTTGGCGTTAGCGCACACGGCGAAAAACTGTTTTTT. As protein: CASSLGVSAHGEKLFF.

This chain connects TRBV20-1 to TRBJ2-7; tentative D call: TRBD1 (6 bases). The length of the CDR3 is 10 residues. Germline V gene sequence: CDR1 DFQATT, CDR2 SNEGSKA (reference sequence). CDR3 loop: CRAGAGEQYF. The DNA for the CDR3 is TGCAGGGCAGGGGCCGGCGAGCAGTACTTC.

The genes are TRBV9 and TRBJ2-7; D is undetermined. The CDR3 sequence is 13 residues long. The ends were cut back, 0 bases at V and 1 base at J, with 5 bases in the middle. In germline, CDR1 is SGDLS, CDR2 YYNGEE. The CDR3 region has the DNA TGTGCCAGCAGCGTAGGTCTGTCCTACGAGCAGTACTTC. This gives the protein CASSVGLSYEQYF.

The chain uses TRBV18 and TRBJ1-4; TRBD1 is a possible D gene (5 bases). The ends were cut back, 3 bases at V and 5 bases at J, with 10 bases in the middle. The CDR3 length is 14 residues. Germline CDR1 and CDR2: KGHSH and LQKENI. The CDR3 protein is CASSPRRDNEKLFF. The CDR3 region has the DNA TGTGCCAGCTCACCGCGGCGGGACAATGAAAAACTGTTTTTT.

The chain carries TRBV7-2 and TRBJ2-4; D not resolved. CDR3 length equals 15 residues. V lost 1 base and J 3 bases, leaving 10 bases between the germline ends. CDR1 is SGHTA and CDR2 is FQGNSA in the germline V gene. The CDR3 reads CASSLGLRNKNIQYF. CDR3 in DNA: TGTGCCAGCAGCTTAGGGCTCCGTAACAAAAACATTCAGTACTTC. The full variable domain, its missing parts supplied by reference TRBV7-2 and TRBJ2-4, is GAGVSQSPSNKVTEKGKDVELRCDPISGHTALYWYRQSLGQGLEFLIYFQGNSAPDKSGLPSDRFSAERTGGSVSTLTIQRTQQEDSAVYLCASSLGLRNKNIQYFGAGTRLSVL.